This T cell receptor beta chain was captured in a study of TIL therapy for anti-PD-1-resistant metastatic lung cancer. The overall study: Tumors had a median PD-L1 proportion score of more than 5%. Study-wide findings and caveats: Many TIL product clones were absent from baseline tumor, suggesting clonal contraction. TIL cultures after expansion showed higher clonality and lower diversity than baseline tumor (median roughly 6.3% vs 31%).

Indicated time point: pre-treatment sample, taken before nivolumab and TIL therapy. The tumor samples were excised metastases, mostly pleural nodules or supraclavicular lymph nodes. This clone was seen only once. Its antigen remains unknown. The libraries were made with immunoSEQ v3. Profiled with immunoSEQ multiplex PCR; TCRdb holds only in-frame clones, not every one. The table records 10,000 or so clones, approximately 60% of them present only once. The CDR3 sequence is 14 residues long. Germline loops: CDR1 SGHTS, CDR2 YDEGEE. V lost 0 bases, J lost 3 bases, and 7 bases lay in between. The receptor was derived from a person aged 25 to 80 with non-small cell lung cancer. The V gene is TRBV5-8, the J gene TRBJ2-1; no reliable D call. The sample was tumor tissue, taken at baseline. In nucleotides, the CDR3 is TGTGCCAGCAGCTTGGAGGGATTCTACAATGAGCAGTTCTTC. Translating it yields CASSLEGFYNEQFF.